A selection of T cell receptor beta chains follows, all from one sample in a study of tumor T cells in aggressive B-cell lymphoma. Profiled with immunoSEQ multiplex PCR; TCRdb holds only in-frame clones, not every one. The profile shows around 2,000 clones, roughly 95% of them singletons. The sample consisted of tumor tissue. These receptors were collected from an adult with diffuse large B cell lymphoma. CDR3s include the opening cysteine and the closing phenylalanine or tryptophan.

TRBV6-6,TRBJ2-1,CASRQLPQGNEQFF
TRBV28,TRBJ2-3,CASSFLAGSGTDTQYF
TRBV14,TRBJ1-2,CASSQAATGSYGYTF
TRBV7-3,TRBJ2-2,CASSLTERGRELFF
TRBV21-1,TRBJ2-5,CASREGRQGFRETQYF
TRBV13,TRBJ2-5,CASSPGLAGGLAGETQYF
TRBV4-1,TRBJ2-7,CASSRLAGDDEQYF
TRBV7-2,TRBJ2-7,CASSLGTSVEQYF
TRBV28,TRBJ2-7,CASSPATGTSGSYEQYF
TRBV7-8,TRBJ1-5,CASSSTEMGQPQHF
TRBV5-4,TRBJ2-1,CASSPIAGPMYNEQFF
TRBV4-1,TRBJ2-1,CASSQGQNSYNEQFF
TRBV30,TRBJ1-4,CAWSVGAQGAAEKLFF
TRBV6-5,TRBJ2-5,CASSQTSGRAGEQYF
TRBV4-3,TRBJ2-1,CASSPNHRVYNEQFF
TRBV19,TRBJ2-3,CASSISRSGLMWYF
TRBV7-7,TRBJ2-5,CASSLGAGLQETQYF
TRBV2,TRBJ1-1,CASRLGTGVNTEAFF
TRBV7-3,TRBJ2-1,CASSLIPRDSGGADNEQFF
TRBV5-1,TRBJ2-7,CASSSTGLGNYEQYF
TRBV30,TRBJ2-2,CAWTRLATTGELFF
TRBV5-8,TRBJ2-1,CASREGTGGYNEQFF
TRBV5-6,TRBJ2-1,CASSAQGTSGEDEQFF
TRBV25-1,TRBJ1-4,CASSATGIEKLFF
TRBV7-3,TRBJ2-2,CASSVPGQGNTGELFF
TRBV6-1,TRBJ1-1,CASRLGARTGEAFF